This note documents a single T cell receptor beta chain sequence. Measured with immunoSEQ multiplex PCR; TCRdb has only the in-frame clones, and not every one. Seen here are about 74,000 clones, around 85% observed once, and the top ten hold 1% to 1.5%. The CDR3 runs to 13 residues. Trimming removed 7 bases from V and 6 bases from J, with 16 bases in between. CDR1 and CDR2 (germline): SQVTM, ANQGSEA. The sample is drawn from a study of T cells in localized non-small cell lung cancer. The clonotype comes from a female donor older than 55 with stage I lung adenocarcinoma. The V and J genes are TRBV29-1 and TRBJ2-1; D is possibly TRBD2 (5 bases). The specimen was peripheral blood, collected before any cancer treatment. CDR3 amino acids: CSGAGTSGNEQFF. For the CDR3, the DNA is TGCAGCGGGGCGGGTACTAGTGGCAATGAGCAGTTCTTC.